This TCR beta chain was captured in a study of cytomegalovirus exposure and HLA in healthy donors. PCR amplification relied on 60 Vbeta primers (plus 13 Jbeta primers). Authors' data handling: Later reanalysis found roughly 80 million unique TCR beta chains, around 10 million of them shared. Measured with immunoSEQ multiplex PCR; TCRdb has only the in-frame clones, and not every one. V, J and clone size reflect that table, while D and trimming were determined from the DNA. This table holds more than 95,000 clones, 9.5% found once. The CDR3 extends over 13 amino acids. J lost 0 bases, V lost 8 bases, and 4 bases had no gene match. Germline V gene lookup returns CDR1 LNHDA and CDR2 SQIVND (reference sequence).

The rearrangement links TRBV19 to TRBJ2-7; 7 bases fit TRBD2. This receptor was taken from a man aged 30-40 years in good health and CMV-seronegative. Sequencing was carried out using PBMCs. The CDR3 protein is CASSTSNSYEQYF. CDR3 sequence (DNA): TGTGCCAGTTCGACTAGCAACTCCTACGAGCAGTACTTC.